This T cell receptor beta chain came from a study of shared clonotypes between healthy human individuals. Looking at the study overall: A couple of women and a few men aged 18 to 49 made up the donors. Overall study findings and caveats: Naive subsets usually exceeded memory subsets in estimated richness.

This CDR3 region has 13 residues. Germline CDR1 reads SEHNR; CDR2 reads FQNEAQ (reference sequence). TCRdb keeps only in-frame clones here, not all; method: immunoSEQ multiplex PCR. The data contain roughly 1.4 million clones, around 98.5% of them singletons. Splitting of CD4+ cells produced CD45RA+ naive and CD45RA-negative memory subsets. Note on this clone: What it binds is unknown. Germline and junction disagree at one end, which may indicate a read error.

Sequencing used naive CD4+ T cells sorted from blood. Subset described: CD45RA+ positively selected. V usage is TRBV7-9 and J usage is TRBJ1-2, with D perhaps matching TRBD1 (5 bases). This receptor was obtained from a man younger than 45 in good health. CDR3 sequence (DNA): TGTGCCAGCAGCTTAGGGCGGGAGAGACAGCACTACTTC. Translated, it gives CASSLGRERQHYF.